The rows below give T cell receptor beta chains drawn from one sample of a study of blood T cell repertoires in COVID-19. Only in-frame clones appear in the TCRdb table, and some are missing; sequencing was by immunoSEQ multiplex PCR. The sample carries hundreds of thousands of clones, approximately 86% recorded once. What was sequenced was peripheral blood. All receptors come from an older man with acute or convalescent COVID-19. Both conserved end residues are part of each CDR3. A D gene is named only where the DNA matches it firmly. Rows give clone size only sometimes, using once, few, many, or a class for an expanded clone.

d_gene,v_gene,abundance,j_gene,CDR3aa,CDR3nt
-,TRBV10-3,-,TRBJ1-6,CAIRLNRVGNSPLHF,TGTGCCATCAGGCTAAACAGGGTAGGAAATTCACCCCTCCACTTT
TRBD1,TRBV9,-,TRBJ2-5,CASSVAGTGFRETQYF,TGTGCCAGCAGCGTGGCAGGGACAGGGTTCCGAGAGACCCAGTACTTC
-,TRBV7-2,-,TRBJ2-7,CASSLEGASSYEQYF,TGTGCCAGCAGCTTAGAAGGGGCGAGCTCCTACGAGCAGTACTTC
TRBD1,TRBV19,-,TRBJ1-5,CASSIIQGAWQPQHF,TGTGCCAGTAGTATAATCCAGGGGGCTTGGCAGCCCCAGCATTTT
TRBD1,TRBV6-5,-,TRBJ2-5,CASSQQGAQETQYF,TGTGCCAGCAGTCAACAGGGGGCGCAAGAGACCCAGTACTTC
-,TRBV3-1/TRBV3-2,once,TRBJ2-3,CASSHPSRAPDTQYF,TGTGCCAGCAGCCATCCGTCCAGGGCCCCAGATACGCAGTATTTT
TRBD1,TRBV5-1,-,TRBJ1-2,CASSSGQNYGYTF,TGCGCCAGCAGCTCGGGACAGAACTATGGCTACACCTTC
TRBD1,TRBV30,-,TRBJ2-3,CAWSPTGRTDTQYF,TGTGCCTGGAGTCCGACAGGGCGCACAGATACGCAGTATTTT
TRBD1,TRBV19,-,TRBJ2-2,CASSIGWDRTYTGELFF,TGTGCCAGTAGTATAGGGTGGGACAGGACATACACCGGGGAGCTGTTTTTT
-,TRBV4-3,-,TRBJ1-5,CASSQDVGGNQPQHF,TGCGCCAGCAGCCAAGATGTAGGAGGTAATCAGCCCCAGCATTTT
TRBD1,TRBV19,once,TRBJ2-7,CASSTRTGGQISYEQYF,TGTGCCAGTAGTACCCGGACAGGGGGCCAAATCTCCTACGAGCAGTACTTC
TRBD1,TRBV19,-,TRBJ1-5,CASSGTGGNQPQHF,TGTGCCAGTAGTGGGACAGGGGGGAATCAGCCCCAGCATTTT
TRBD1,TRBV4-3,-,TRBJ1-2,CASKGQGGDGYTF,TGCGCCAGCAAGGGACAGGGAGGTGATGGCTACACCTTC
-,TRBV5-4,-,TRBJ2-7,CASSSALGYEQYF,TGTGCCAGCAGCTCCGCCCTCGGCTACGAGCAGTACTTC
TRBD1,TRBV5-1,-,TRBJ1-5,CASSLDRGGQPQHF,TGCGCCAGCAGCCTAGACAGGGGCGGTCAGCCCCAGCATTTT
TRBD1,TRBV10-3,-,TRBJ2-6,CAIRGDSFSGANVLTF,TGTGCCATCAGAGGGGACAGCTTCTCTGGGGCCAACGTCCTGACTTTC
TRBD1,TRBV5-1,once,TRBJ2-5,CASSFHSTGGQETQYF,TGCGCCAGCAGTTTTCATTCGACAGGGGGACAAGAGACCCAGTACTTC
-,TRBV2,-,TRBJ1-2,CASSGDKNYGYTF,TGTGCCAGCAGTGGGGACAAGAACTATGGCTACACCTTC
-,TRBV19,once,TRBJ1-3,CASSTAGTVNTIYF,TGTGCCAGTAGTACCGCCGGGACTGTAAACACCATATATTTT
TRBD1,TRBV18,-,TRBJ2-1,CASSPLRDRDYNEQFF,TGTGCCAGCTCACCATTACGGGACAGGGACTACAATGAGCAGTTCTTC
-,TRBV6-5,-,TRBJ2-7,CASSYQQSLTYEQYF,TGTGCCAGCAGTTACCAACAGTCGCTAACCTACGAGCAGTACTTC
TRBD2,TRBV5-1,-,TRBJ2-1,CASSLGLGAEQFF,TGCGCCAGCAGCTTAGGACTAGGCGCTGAGCAGTTCTTC
TRBD2,TRBV5-4,-,TRBJ2-1,CASSGEAGGPANEQFF,TGTGCCAGCAGCGGGGAAGCGGGAGGGCCGGCCAATGAGCAGTTCTTC
TRBD1,TRBV7-8,-,TRBJ2-2,CASSLAWTGTGELFF,TGTGCCAGCAGCTTGGCATGGACAGGCACCGGGGAGCTGTTTTTT
TRBD2,TRBV12-5,-,TRBJ2-7,CASGLPGGAEYEQYF,TGTGCTAGTGGTTTGCCCGGGGGGGCCGAGTACGAGCAGTACTTC
TRBD1,TRBV24-1,-,TRBJ1-5,CATSGQGLRAQHF,TGTGCCACCAGTGGACAGGGCCTAAGGGCCCAGCATTTT
TRBD1,TRBV4-1,-,TRBJ1-6,CASSPTGNYNSPLHF,TGCGCCAGCAGCCCGACAGGGAATTATAATTCACCCCTCCACTTT
TRBD1,TRBV3-1/TRBV3-2,-,TRBJ2-3,CASSQWDRATTDTQYF,TGTGCCAGCAGCCAGTGGGACAGGGCGACCACAGATACGCAGTATTTT
-,TRBV2,-,TRBJ1-6,CASSEARGSNSPLHF,TGTGCCAGCAGTGAAGCGCGAGGGAGTAATTCACCCCTCCACTTT
TRBD1,TRBV23-1,-,TRBJ1-6,CASSYGTVGANSPLHF,TGCGCCAGCTCCTACGGGACAGTGGGGGCTAATTCACCCCTCCACTTT
TRBD2,TRBV29-1,-,TRBJ2-3,CSVRWGGPSTDTQYF,TGCAGCGTTCGTTGGGGGGGTCCTAGCACAGATACGCAGTATTTT
-,TRBV6-2/TRBV6-3,few,TRBJ2-7,CASSYQGTYGEQYF,TGTGCCAGCAGTTACCAGGGTACCTATGGGGAGCAGTACTTC
TRBD1,TRBV29-1,few,TRBJ2-5,CSVQAGGEKTQYF,TGCAGCGTCCAAGCAGGGGGCGAAAAGACCCAGTACTTC
TRBD1,TRBV5-4,-,TRBJ2-3,CASSSRTGNADTQYF,TGTGCCAGCAGCTCCCGGACAGGGAATGCAGATACGCAGTATTTT
-,TRBV21-1,-,TRBJ2-7,CASSGIQGSSYEQYF,TGTGCCAGCAGCGGAATACAGGGTAGCAGCTACGAGCAGTACTTC
-,TRBV21-1,-,TRBJ2-2,CASILERVKSGELFF,TGTGCCAGCATCCTAGAGAGGGTTAAGTCCGGGGAGCTGTTTTTT
-,TRBV6-5,-,TRBJ1-5,CASRATGFNQPQHF,TGTGCCAGCAGGGCCACAGGGTTCAATCAGCCCCAGCATTTT
TRBD2,TRBV6-1,-,TRBJ2-6,CASSDRVTGLAGSGANVLTF,TGTGCCAGCAGTGATCGGGTGACAGGACTAGCGGGAAGTGGGGCCAACGTCCTGACTTTC
TRBD2,TRBV7-6,-,TRBJ2-2,CASSFRLAGGLYTGELFF,TGTGCCAGCAGCTTCAGGCTAGCGGGGGGTCTCTACACCGGGGAGCTGTTTTTT
TRBD1,TRBV5-4,-,TRBJ2-1,CASGNRDSVYNEQFF,TGTGCCAGTGGAAACCGGGACAGCGTTTACAATGAGCAGTTCTTC
-,TRBV5-6,-,TRBJ2-7,CASSYQGRPGDEQYF,TGTGCCAGCAGCTATCAGGGGCGTCCCGGCGACGAGCAGTACTTC
TRBD2,TRBV4-2,-,TRBJ2-5,CASSQGLAGAETQYF,TGTGCCAGCAGCCAAGGGCTAGCGGGGGCTGAGACCCAGTACTTC
-,TRBV28,-,TRBJ2-1,CASSSGDKYNEQFF,TGTGCCAGCAGTTCAGGGGACAAGTACAATGAGCAGTTCTTC
-,TRBV9,once,TRBJ2-3,CASSVGGWSTDTQYF,TGTGCCAGCAGCGTAGGTGGCTGGAGCACAGATACGCAGTATTTT
-,TRBV14,-,TRBJ2-1,CASSHQTPSSALFHNEQFF,TGTGCCAGCAGCCACCAAACCCCTTCTAGCGCGCTATTCCACAATGAGCAGTTCTTC
-,TRBV7-2,once,TRBJ2-1,CASSFPYNEQFF,TGTGCCAGCAGCTTCCCATACAATGAGCAGTTCTTC
-,TRBV29-1,once,TRBJ2-1,CSVVTGTTENEQFF,TGCAGCGTTGTTACAGGGACAACCGAGAATGAGCAGTTCTTC
-,TRBV19,few,TRBJ1-4,CASSIARTTTNEKLFF,TGTGCCAGTAGTATAGCGAGGACAACAACTAATGAAAAACTGTTTTTT
-,TRBV18,-,TRBJ1-1,CASSPAGVEAFF,TGTGCCAGCTCACCGGCAGGGGTTGAAGCTTTCTTT
-,TRBV5-1,-,TRBJ2-6,CASRGETGANVLTF,TGCGCCAGCAGAGGGGAAACTGGGGCCAACGTCCTGACTTTC
-,TRBV30,-,TRBJ2-1,CAWSGQRGTLYEQFF,TGTGCCTGGAGTGGACAAAGGGGGACGCTGTATGAGCAGTTCTTC
-,TRBV4-3,-,TRBJ2-1,CASSQEVGPASSYNEQFF,TGCGCCAGCAGCCAAGAAGTGGGGCCCGCTAGCTCCTACAATGAGCAGTTCTTC
-,TRBV5-1,once,TRBJ2-1,CASSLEGQHNEQFF,TGCGCCAGCAGCCTCGAAGGACAGCACAATGAGCAGTTCTTC
-,TRBV5-4,-,TRBJ1-1,CASSFLPMGSMNTEAFF,TGTGCCAGCAGCTTTCTTCCGATGGGGAGCATGAACACTGAAGCTTTCTTT